What follows describes a single TCR beta chain. Antigen: not known. This sample was taken from a study of shared clonotypes between healthy human individuals. V trimming: 5 bases; J trimming: 4 bases; junction bases outside the gene matches: 8. This CDR3 comprises 14 residues. CDR1 is LNHDA, CDR2 SQIVND, per germline (reference sequence). Assay: immunoSEQ multiplex PCR; the TCRdb copy retains only in-frame clones and omits some. The data show approximately 600,000 clones, 85% to 95% seen once. Study-wide results and caveats: Clonotype sharing across several donors was observed for around 4.5% of naive CD4 clonotypes.

The naive CD8 population came from CD45RO-negative cells selected for CCR7, without terminally differentiated effector memory CD45RA+ cells. This TCR was recovered from a woman aged 30 to 39 in good health. This chain joins TRBV19 and TRBJ2-7; TRBD1 aligns across 7 bases. The sequenced sample was naive CD8+ T cells sorted from blood. CDR3 sequence reads: CASSARGTLYEQYF. CDR3 sequence (DNA): TGTGCCAGTAGTGCCAGGGGGACCCTTTACGAGCAGTACTTC.